Listed below are T cell receptor beta chains from one sample, sequenced in a study of post-analysis software for immune sequencing data. TCRdb re-called the PCR reads with MiXCR, one entry per CDR3 protein. The table has hundreds of thousands of distinct CDR3 sequences, just under 30% seen once. The sequenced material came from blood. The receptors stem from a girl aged 5 to 17 with multiple sclerosis. CDR3s leave out the opening cysteine and the closing phenylalanine or tryptophan. The D gene is left open where the match is weak.

>-|12|TRBV6-5|TRBJ1-4
ASSNSRPPEKLF
>-|14|TRBV7-2|TRBJ1-6
ASSLAKRGGDSPLH
>-|16|TRBV28|TRBJ2-4
ASSPPISTDVAKNIQY
>-|13|TRBV28|TRBJ2-7
ASSPATGQFAEQY
>-|11|TRBV7-2|TRBJ2-5
ASSLAQGETQY
>TRBD2|12|TRBV12-3/TRBV12-4|TRBJ2-5
ASTVSGTRETQY
>TRBD1|11|TRBV6-5|TRBJ1-2
ASGRAGGGGYT
>-|13|TRBV27|TRBJ2-7
ASRLGNMVSYEQY
>-|10|TRBV29-1|TRBJ1-4
SVRPGGEKLF
>-|8|TRBV29-1|TRBJ1-2
SARGNGYT
>TRBD2|15|TRBV20-1|TRBJ2-5
SAREFKPGLAEETQY
>TRBD1|13|TRBV29-1|TRBJ1-5
SVAKGQGADQPQH
>-|13|TRBV16|TRBJ2-1
ASSRMESSYNEQF
>TRBD2|10|TRBV29-1|TRBJ2-3
SAVAGADTQY
>-|12|TRBV5-5|TRBJ2-7
ASSLGWAPSEQY
>-|12|TRBV29-1|TRBJ2-7
SGARTDTSYEQY
>-|11|TRBV12-3/TRBV12-4|TRBJ1-1
AMQTRGVRGAF
>-|10|TRBV20-1|TRBJ1-2
SALTGLYGYT
>TRBD2|12|TRBV2|TRBJ2-3
ASNGLGYTDTQY
>-|13|TRBV27|TRBJ2-7
ASSLQGLAPYEQY
>TRBD2|13|TRBV7-8|TRBJ2-1
ASSRETSGTIEQF
>TRBD1|15|TRBV20-1|TRBJ1-4
SARVPRQGRANEKLF
>TRBD1|14|TRBV29-1|TRBJ2-1
SVEPGRTGTYNEQF
>TRBD1|13|TRBV7-9|TRBJ1-2
ASSLAGGGGYGYT
>-|14|TRBV12-3/TRBV12-4|TRBJ1-4
ASSFRGGGHNEKLF
>-|12|TRBV4-3|TRBJ2-3
ASSYSLGADTQY
>TRBD1|15|TRBV9|TRBJ1-1
ASSRSPGTGSNTEAF
>-|12|TRBV11-2|TRBJ2-1
ASSLPAEYNEQF
>TRBD1|15|TRBV28|TRBJ2-5
ASSLPQIPGQQETQY